This T cell receptor beta chain was recorded in a study of shared clonotypes between healthy human individuals. Findings and limits, study-wide: When compared with the clonotypes that were shared by all four sorted-subset donors, the non-shared clonotypes turned out to have lower generation probabilities. What rarefaction showed was incomplete sorted-subset sequencing despite large depth. Represented diversity (both genetic and exposure-history) was limited by the small number of donors.

Details on this clone: Antigen specificity is unknown. Other DNA variants within this sample encode the same CDR3.

Every subset's genomic DNA went evenly onto several immunoSEQ plates. The repertoire was sequenced with immunoSEQ multiplex PCR; TCRdb's copy has only in-frame clones and lacks some. Altogether 2 million to 2.5 million clones are present, under 97% being singletons, with the ten largest covering around 0.13%. The source is a man between 18 and 35 years old in good health. Sequenced sample: naive CD4+ T cells sorted from blood. Subset: CD45RA+ positively selected.

In nucleotides, the CDR3 is TGCAGTGCTAAGCGGGGATACGAGCAGTACTTC. Translation: CSAKRGYEQYF. This chain connects TRBV20-1 to TRBJ2-7, with 7 bases identical to TRBD2. The CDR3 length is 11 residues. Germline loops: CDR1 DFQATT, CDR2 SNEGSKA (reference sequence). V lost 4 bases, J lost 4 bases, and 1 base stayed unmatched.